This TCR beta chain came from a study of radiotherapy plus CTLA-4 blockade in lung cancer (dated by TCRdb to the late 2010s). A note on the overall study: Among enrolled patients, under 20% had an objective response and approximately 30% reached disease control.

The study tested focal radiation therapy combined with CTLA-4 blockade (ipilimumab) in patients with chemo-refractory metastatic non-small-cell lung cancer. Deletion took 3 bases off V and 5 bases off J, with a span of 8 bases between the germline ends. The germline V gene (reference sequence) sets CDR1 to LNHDA and CDR2 to SQIVND. Measured from the cysteine to the phenylalanine, the CDR3 is 13 residues long. The retained sequence is limited to the CDR3, 39 bases, with the frame set at the first base. The method behind the library was the immunoSEQ multiplex PCR assay. This is the immuneACCESS table as TCRdb keeps it, with only in-frame sequences that have V and J called. A part of the clones is gone; compared with another copy, unresolved V genes explain less than half, and the rest is unexplained. The sample records 53,000 or so clones, roughly 76% of which are singletons. Jointly, the top ten make up 11% of the sample.

The study at large found these results: After treatment with radiotherapy and ipilimumab, TCR clones that originated in tumors expanded in peripheral blood. Early dynamic changes in blood T cell clones, together with increased serum interferon-beta after radiation, were reported as the strongest predictors of response.

A note on this clone: No cognate antigen has been identified for it. Base quality data are lacking; no much larger clone is found one base away.

The sequence links TRBV19 to TRBJ2-1; the D segment cannot be called with confidence. The starting material was peripheral blood, obtained from a patient treated with radiotherapy plus ipilimumab. This receptor was identified in a human donor with non-small cell lung cancer who had stable disease on radiotherapy plus ipilimumab. The CDR3 loop reads CASSIPPDNEQFF. The sequenced DNA is TGTGCCAGTAGTATCCCCCCGGACAATGAGCAGTTCTTC. Here the CDR3 is joined to the reference TRBV19 and TRBJ2-1 genes, and the full variable domain is: DGGITQSPKYLFRKEGQNVTLSCEQNLNHDAMYWYRQDPGQGLRLIYYSQIVNDFQKGDIAEGYSVSREKKESFPLTVTSAQKNPTAFYLCASSIPPDNEQFFGPGTRLTVL.